The TCR beta chain under discussion was sequenced for a study of T-cell memory formation after mild COVID-19. TCRdb reprocessed the 5' RACE reads with MiXCR, giving one entry per CDR3 protein. The profile covers about 170,000 distinct CDR3 sequences, with roughly 13% appearing a single time and 3% to 4% taken by the ten largest. The V gene end was trimmed by 6 bases and the J gene end by 2 bases; junction bases not matched to a gene: 15. The length of the CDR3 is 18 residues. Many counts were recorded for this clonotype. The receptor was isolated from a man aged 18 to 29 who had mild COVID-19 (a few samples of this study predate the infection). Cell type and time point are not known. The V call is TRBV12-3 or TRBV12-4, the J call TRBJ2-7; 11 nucleotides agree with TRBD1. Sequencing was carried out using PBMCs or a T cell subset sorted from them (not recorded which). The CDR3 here is CASSPGTGGSLNPYEQYF. Here the CDR3 DNA reads TGTGCCAGCAGCCCCGGGACAGGGGGTTCTCTTAATCCCTACGAGCAGTACTTC.